This T cell receptor beta chain was identified during a study of a mutant IDH1 vaccine in newly diagnosed glioma. Whole-study context: Beforehand, treatment had been radiotherapy, temozolomide, or both; the majority received both. The V12 visit happened in week 35, and the V13 visit happened in week 47.

Regarding time point: week 47, end of study. Doses comprised 300 ug of mutant IDH1 20-mer peptide each, plus topical imiquimod. This CDR3 has 16 residues. Per germline, CDR1 MNHEY and CDR2 SVGAGI. V was pared by 0 bases and J by 6 bases, with 8 bases of the junction left unmatched. This clone was observed a single time. As yet, its antigen is unknown. Repertoires were generated with immunoSEQ multiplex PCR, while TCRdb's copy carries only in-frame clones and drops some. Of around 100,000 clones listed, roughly 91% were seen once; the top ten hold roughly 0.81%. The TCR originated in a woman in her 50s with glioma. Sequencing used PBMCs, obtained from a glioma patient whose treatment included an IDH1 peptide vaccine. V and J are TRBV6-5 and TRBJ2-3; 8 bases match TRBD1. The CDR3 sequence: CASSYSGGRGLDTQYF. The CDR3 DNA is TGTGCCAGCAGTTACTCGGGGGGCAGGGGGCTTGATACGCAGTATTTT.